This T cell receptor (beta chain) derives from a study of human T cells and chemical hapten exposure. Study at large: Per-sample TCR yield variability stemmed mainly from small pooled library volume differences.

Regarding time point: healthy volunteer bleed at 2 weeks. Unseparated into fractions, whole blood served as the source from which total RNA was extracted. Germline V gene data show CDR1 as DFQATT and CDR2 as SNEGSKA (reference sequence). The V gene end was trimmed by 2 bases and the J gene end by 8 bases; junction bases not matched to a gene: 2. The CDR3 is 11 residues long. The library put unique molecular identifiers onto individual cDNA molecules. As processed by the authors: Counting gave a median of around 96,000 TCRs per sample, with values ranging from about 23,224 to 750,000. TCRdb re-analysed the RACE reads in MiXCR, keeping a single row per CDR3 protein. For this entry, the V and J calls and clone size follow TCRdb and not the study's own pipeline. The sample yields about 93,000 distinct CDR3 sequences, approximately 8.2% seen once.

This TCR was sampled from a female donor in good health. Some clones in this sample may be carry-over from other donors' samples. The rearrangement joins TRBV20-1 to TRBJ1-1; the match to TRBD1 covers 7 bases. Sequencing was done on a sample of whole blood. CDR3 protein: CSARIRGEAFF. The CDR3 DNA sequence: TGCAGTGCTAGAATCAGGGGGGAAGCTTTCTTT.